A selection of T cell receptor beta chains follows, all from one sample in a study of low-dose radiotherapy and immunotherapy resistance in tumors. TCRdb itself ran the reads through MiXCR, one entry per CDR3 protein. The table includes fewer than 95,000 distinct CDR3 sequences, roughly a tenth detected once. This specimen was PBMCs, taken before treatment. The receptors shown here come from a male donor with prostate cancer. Both conserved end residues are part of each CDR3.

TRBV24-1	TRBJ2-3	CATSDFGGRSPSDTQYF
TRBV20-1	TRBJ1-2	CSASGIVGGYTF
TRBV7-2	TRBJ1-4	CASSPGGGVLFF
TRBV28	TRBJ1-5	CASSPLSPGQGLGQPQHF
TRBV27	TRBJ1-2	CASRSGTGYGYTF
TRBV6-2/TRBV6-3	TRBJ2-5	CASSSLRTSGETQYF
TRBV19	TRBJ2-2	CASRTANTGELFF
TRBV30	TRBJ2-2	CAWARLNTGELFF
TRBV5-1	TRBJ2-3	CASNKGGGSGPDTQYF
TRBV2	TRBJ1-4	CASTPVRMGNEKLFF
TRBV6-2/TRBV6-3	TRBJ2-7	CASSRLAGGLYEQYF
TRBV5-3	TRBJ2-5	CASSSGLASQGETQYF
TRBV5-6	TRBJ2-7	CASSFARYEQYF
TRBV14	TRBJ1-2	CASSQDRWGRNYGYTF
TRBV18	TRBJ1-5	CASSPSRPGQGRQPQHF
TRBV30	TRBJ1-1	CAWCQGVLPPEAFF
TRBV9	TRBJ2-7	CASSRDQGDEQYF
TRBV13	TRBJ2-7	CASSLGNTYEQYF
TRBV28	TRBJ2-6	CASDGGGSGANVLTF
TRBV9	TRBJ2-2	CASSAGQGTATGELFF
TRBV29-1	TRBJ2-2	CSVERPDRAPGELFF
TRBV19	TRBJ2-1	CASGVAVDEQFF
TRBV23-1	TRBJ2-5	CASSQSLVTEQETQYF
TRBV7-3	TRBJ2-7	CASSPSGQANEQYF
TRBV29-1	TRBJ2-4	CSVAPSGENIQYF
TRBV28	TRBJ2-3	CASIPQGITDTQYF
TRBV20-1	TRBJ2-7	CSASSSTSSYEQYF
TRBV3-1	TRBJ2-1	CASSQGAGVSYNEQFF
TRBV28	TRBJ2-7	CASSTPSGSPHEQYF
TRBV6-5	TRBJ2-1	CASSYFLASRNEQFF
TRBV7-9	TRBJ2-3	CASSFSSGATDTQYF
TRBV4-2	TRBJ2-2	CASSQVQGRGSGELFF
TRBV5-1	TRBJ2-3	CASSLGGAGDTQYF
TRBV29-1	TRBJ2-7	CSVRGTGEGYEQYF
TRBV4-3	TRBJ2-7	CASSHLAGDTYEQYF
TRBV7-9	TRBJ1-1	CASSLNGNTEAFF
TRBV5-1	TRBJ2-2	CASNIWGTGELFF
TRBV24-1	TRBJ2-2	CATSDPLHGGPGELFF
TRBV27	TRBJ2-3	CASSLKARSTDTQYF
TRBV6-1	TRBJ2-2	CASRLLRTNTGELFF
TRBV29-1	TRBJ1-1	CSVGAGYTEAFF
TRBV28	TRBJ2-7	CASRDREQYF
TRBV24-1	TRBJ2-7	CATSGGGLSYEQYF
TRBV6-5	TRBJ2-7	CASSYSYREVGEQYF
TRBV4-3	TRBJ2-1	CASSQGLGVNEQFF